The next 5 T cell receptor beta chains were all read from a single sample in a study of metastatic and nonmetastatic thyroid tumors. TCRdb re-called clones via MiXCR from the PCR reads. The sample yields thousands of clones, around 32% seen once. Treatment of any kind had been given to no patient before thyroid surgery. Sequencing was done on a sample of adjacent normal tissue. The receptors were sampled from a male donor with papillary thyroid cancer or a benign thyroid nodule (not recorded which). Some clones in this sample may be carry-over from other donors' samples.

Comment on this clone: Germline and junction disagree at one end, which may indicate a read error. This rearrangement joins TRBV7-8 to TRBJ2-7, with TRBD1 matching 8 bases. The CDR3 contains 15 residues. Looked up from germline, CDR1 is SGHVS and CDR2 is FQNEAQ. CDR3 DNA: TGTGCCAGCATCTTAGGGGGACAGGAATCCTACGAGCAGTACTTC. Its protein is CASILGGQESYEQYF.

V usage is TRBV20-1 and J usage is TRBJ1-2, with 8 bases that match TRBD1. Germline values: CDR1 DFQATT, CDR2 SNEGSKA (reference sequence). The J segment lost 5 bases and the V segment lost 6 bases, leaving 2 bases of the junction unmatched. The CDR3 is made up of 11 amino acids. The CDR3 protein is CSATGDYGYTF. The CDR3 region has the DNA TGCAGTGCGACAGGGGATTATGGCTACACCTTC.

This clone was counted a few times. The junction differs from germline at one of its ends, possibly a read error. The gene calls are TRBV12-3 or TRBV12-4 and TRBJ2-7; TRBD2 might be the D (6 bases). There are 15 residues in the CDR3. In nucleotides, the CDR3 is TGCGCCAGCAGTTTTGGGGGGTTCGGATCCTACGAGCAGTACTTC. Translating it yields CASSFGGFGSYEQYF.

V usage is TRBV7-2 and J usage is TRBJ2-1; weak D call: TRBD2 (5 bases). The CDR3 is 11 amino acids. The V gene's germline CDR1 is SGHTA and CDR2 FQGNSA. V was trimmed by 5 bases and J by 9 bases, leaving 8 bases between them. This CDR3 reads CASSQRVEQFF. In DNA form, the CDR3 reads TGTGCCAGCAGCCAGAGGGTTGAGCAGTTCTTC.

The chain carries TRBV5-1 and TRBJ2-7; TRBD1 matches 7 bases. The CDR3 is made up of 14 amino acids. The germline V gene has CDR1 SGHRS and CDR2 YFSETQ. V dropped 4 bases and J dropped 3; count of bases not matched to a gene: 7. The CDR3 nucleotides read TGCGCCAGCAGCGTCGGGACAGCAGGCTACGAGCAGTACTTC. Its translation is CASSVGTAGYEQYF.